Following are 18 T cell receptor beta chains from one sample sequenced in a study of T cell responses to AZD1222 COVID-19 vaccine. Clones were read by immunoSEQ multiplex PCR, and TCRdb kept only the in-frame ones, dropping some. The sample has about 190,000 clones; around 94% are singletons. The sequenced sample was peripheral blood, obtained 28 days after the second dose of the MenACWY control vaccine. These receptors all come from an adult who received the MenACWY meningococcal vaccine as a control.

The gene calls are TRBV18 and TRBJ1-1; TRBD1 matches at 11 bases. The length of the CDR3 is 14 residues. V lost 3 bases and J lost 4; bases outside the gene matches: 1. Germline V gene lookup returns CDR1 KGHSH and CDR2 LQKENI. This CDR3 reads CASSPGQGGTEAFF. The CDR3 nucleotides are TGTGCCAGCTCACCGGGACAGGGGGGCACTGAAGCTTTCTTT.

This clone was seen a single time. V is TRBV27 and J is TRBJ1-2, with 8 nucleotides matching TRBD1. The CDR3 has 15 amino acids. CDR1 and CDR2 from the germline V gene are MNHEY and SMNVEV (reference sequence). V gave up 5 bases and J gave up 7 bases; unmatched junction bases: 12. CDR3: CASSPRTGKGGGYTF. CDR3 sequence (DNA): TGTGCCAGCAGTCCTCGGACAGGGAAGGGCGGTGGCTACACCTTC.

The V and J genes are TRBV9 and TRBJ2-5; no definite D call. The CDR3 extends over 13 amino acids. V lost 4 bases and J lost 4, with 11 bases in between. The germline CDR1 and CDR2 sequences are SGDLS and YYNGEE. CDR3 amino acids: CASSPRTRETQYF. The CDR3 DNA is TGTGCCAGCAGCCCGCGGACCCGAGAGACCCAGTACTTC.

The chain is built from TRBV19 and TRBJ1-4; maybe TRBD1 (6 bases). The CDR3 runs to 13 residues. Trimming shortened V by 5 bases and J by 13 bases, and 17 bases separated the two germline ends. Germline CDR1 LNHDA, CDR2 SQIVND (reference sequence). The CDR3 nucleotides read TGTGCCAGTAGTCTCCGGGGGCCTCGGGTACTGTTTTTT. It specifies CASSLRGPRVLFF.

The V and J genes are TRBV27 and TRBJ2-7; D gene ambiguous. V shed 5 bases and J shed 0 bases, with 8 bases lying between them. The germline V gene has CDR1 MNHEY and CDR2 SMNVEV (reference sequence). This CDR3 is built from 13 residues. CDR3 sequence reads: CASSHGSSYEQYF. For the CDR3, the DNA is TGTGCCAGCAGTCACGGGTCCTCCTACGAGCAGTACTTC.

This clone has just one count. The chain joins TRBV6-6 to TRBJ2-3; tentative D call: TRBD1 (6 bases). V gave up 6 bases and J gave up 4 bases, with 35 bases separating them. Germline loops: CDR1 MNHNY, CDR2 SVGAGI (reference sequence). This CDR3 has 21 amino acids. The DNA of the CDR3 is TGTGCCAGCAGCCACAGGAACCCGGCAGGGGCCCTCCCGCCGCGGCCAGATACGCAGTATTTT. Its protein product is CASSHRNPAGALPPRPDTQYF.

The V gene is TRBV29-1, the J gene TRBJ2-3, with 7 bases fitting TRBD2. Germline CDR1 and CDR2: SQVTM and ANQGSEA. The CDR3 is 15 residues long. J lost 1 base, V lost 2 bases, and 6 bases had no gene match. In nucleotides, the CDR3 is TGCAGCGTTGAAATTGCGGGAGTTGGCACAGATACGCAGTATTTT. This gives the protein CSVEIAGVGTDTQYF.

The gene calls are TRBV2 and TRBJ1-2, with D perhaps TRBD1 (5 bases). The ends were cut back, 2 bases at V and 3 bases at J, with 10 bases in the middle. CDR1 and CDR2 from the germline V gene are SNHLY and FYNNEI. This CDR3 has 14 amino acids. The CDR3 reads CASSERQQDYGYTF. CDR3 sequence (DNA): TGTGCCAGCAGTGAACGGCAACAGGACTATGGCTACACCTTC.

The CDR3 reads CSVAVGGSSYEQYF. CDR3 nucleotides: TGCAGCGTTGCAGTCGGGGGCTCGTCCTACGAGCAGTACTTC. The chain uses TRBV29-1 and TRBJ2-7; D possibly matches TRBD1 or TRBD2 (6 bases each). The germline V and J ends were trimmed by 4 bases and 1 base, with 14 bases remaining between them. The CDR3 is made up of 14 amino acids. Germline CDR1 and CDR2: SQVTM and ANQGSEA.

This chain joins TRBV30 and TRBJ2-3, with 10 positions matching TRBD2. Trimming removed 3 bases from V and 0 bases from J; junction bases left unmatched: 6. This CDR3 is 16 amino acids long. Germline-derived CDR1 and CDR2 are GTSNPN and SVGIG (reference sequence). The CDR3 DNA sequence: TGTGCCTGGAGCCGAGGACTAGCGGCTAGCACAGATACGCAGTATTTT. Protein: CAWSRGLAASTDTQYF.

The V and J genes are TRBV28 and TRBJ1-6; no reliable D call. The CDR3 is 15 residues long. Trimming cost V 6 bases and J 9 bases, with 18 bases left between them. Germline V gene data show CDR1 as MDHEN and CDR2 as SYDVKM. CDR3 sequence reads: CASSFITQAASPLHF. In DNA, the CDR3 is TGTGCCAGCAGCTTTATTACCCAGGCAGCTTCACCCCTCCACTTT.

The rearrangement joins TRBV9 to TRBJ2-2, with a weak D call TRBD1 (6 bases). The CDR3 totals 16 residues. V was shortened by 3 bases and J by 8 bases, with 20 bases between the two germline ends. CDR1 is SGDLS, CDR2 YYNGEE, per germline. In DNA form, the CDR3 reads TGTGCCAGCAGCGGTTACTCAGGGGTTCTCAGGGGGGAGCTGTTTTTT. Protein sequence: CASSGYSGVLRGELFF.

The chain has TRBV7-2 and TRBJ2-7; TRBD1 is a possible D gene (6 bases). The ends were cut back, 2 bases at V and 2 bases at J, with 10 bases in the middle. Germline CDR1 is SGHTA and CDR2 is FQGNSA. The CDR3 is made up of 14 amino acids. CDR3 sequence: CASSLSGQPYEQYF. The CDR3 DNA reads TGTGCCAGCAGCTTAAGTGGACAGCCCTACGAGCAGTACTTC. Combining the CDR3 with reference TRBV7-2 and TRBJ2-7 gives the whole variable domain GAGVSQSPSNKVTEKGKDVELRCDPISGHTALYWYRQSLGQGLEFLIYFQGNSAPDKSGLPSDRFSAERTGGSVSTLTIQRTQQEDSAVYLCASSLSGQPYEQYFGPGTRLTVT.

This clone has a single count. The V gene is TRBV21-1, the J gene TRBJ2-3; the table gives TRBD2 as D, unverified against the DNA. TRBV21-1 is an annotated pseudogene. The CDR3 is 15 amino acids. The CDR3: CASSRPSGTTDTQYF. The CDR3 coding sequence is TGTGCCAGCAGTCGCCCTAGCGGCACCACAGATACGCAGTATTTT.

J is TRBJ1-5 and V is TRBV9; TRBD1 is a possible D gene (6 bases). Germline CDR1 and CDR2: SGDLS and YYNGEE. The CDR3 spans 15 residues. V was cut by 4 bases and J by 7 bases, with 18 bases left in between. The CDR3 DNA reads TGTGCCAGCAGCCCAGGGGAAGGGCTAAGACAGCCCCAGCATTTT. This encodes CASSPGEGLRQPQHF.

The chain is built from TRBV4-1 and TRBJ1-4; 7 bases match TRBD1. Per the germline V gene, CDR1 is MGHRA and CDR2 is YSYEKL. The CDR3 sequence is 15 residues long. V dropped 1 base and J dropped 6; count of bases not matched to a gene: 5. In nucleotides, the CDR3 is TGCGCCAGCAGCCAAGGTGGCAGGGGGTATGAAAAACTGTTTTTT. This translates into CASSQGGRGYEKLFF.

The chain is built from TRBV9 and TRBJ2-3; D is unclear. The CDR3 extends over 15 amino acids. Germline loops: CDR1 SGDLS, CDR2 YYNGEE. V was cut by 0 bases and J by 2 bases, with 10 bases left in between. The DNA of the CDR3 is TGTGCCAGCAGCGTAGAAAAGGGATTCACAGATACGCAGTATTTT. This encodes CASSVEKGFTDTQYF.

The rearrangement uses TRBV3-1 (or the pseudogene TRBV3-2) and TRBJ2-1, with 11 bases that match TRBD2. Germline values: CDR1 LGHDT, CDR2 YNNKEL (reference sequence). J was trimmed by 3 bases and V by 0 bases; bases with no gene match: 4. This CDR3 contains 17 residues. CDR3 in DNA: TGTGCCAGCAGCCAAGATCCCGGGACTAGCGGCTACAATGAGCAGTTCTTC. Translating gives CASSQDPGTSGYNEQFF.